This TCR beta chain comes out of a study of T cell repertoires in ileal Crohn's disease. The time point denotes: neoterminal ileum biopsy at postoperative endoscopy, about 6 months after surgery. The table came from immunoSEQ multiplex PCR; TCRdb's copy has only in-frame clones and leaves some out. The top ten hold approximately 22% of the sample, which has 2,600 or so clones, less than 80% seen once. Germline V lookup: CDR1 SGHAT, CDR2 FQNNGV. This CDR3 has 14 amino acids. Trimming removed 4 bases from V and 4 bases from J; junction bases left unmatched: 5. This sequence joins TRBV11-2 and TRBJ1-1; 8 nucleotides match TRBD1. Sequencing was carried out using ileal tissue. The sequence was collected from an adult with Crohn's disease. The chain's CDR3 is CASSSRQGTTEAFF. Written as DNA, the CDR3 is TGTGCCAGCAGCTCTAGACAGGGGACCACTGAAGCTTTCTTT.